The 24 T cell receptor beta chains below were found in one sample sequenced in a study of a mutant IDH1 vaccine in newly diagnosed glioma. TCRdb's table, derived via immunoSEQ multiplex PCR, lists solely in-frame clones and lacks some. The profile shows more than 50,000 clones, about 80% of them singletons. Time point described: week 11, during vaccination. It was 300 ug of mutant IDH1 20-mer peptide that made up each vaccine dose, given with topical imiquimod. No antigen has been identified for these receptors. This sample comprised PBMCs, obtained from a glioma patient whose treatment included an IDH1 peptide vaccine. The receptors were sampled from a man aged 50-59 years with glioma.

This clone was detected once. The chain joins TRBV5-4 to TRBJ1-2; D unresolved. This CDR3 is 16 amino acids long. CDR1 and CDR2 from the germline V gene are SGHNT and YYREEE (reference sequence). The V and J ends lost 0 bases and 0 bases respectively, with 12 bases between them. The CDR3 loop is CASSLGSGDTNYGYTF. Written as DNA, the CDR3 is TGTGCCAGCAGCTTGGGATCAGGTGATACTAACTATGGCTACACCTTC.

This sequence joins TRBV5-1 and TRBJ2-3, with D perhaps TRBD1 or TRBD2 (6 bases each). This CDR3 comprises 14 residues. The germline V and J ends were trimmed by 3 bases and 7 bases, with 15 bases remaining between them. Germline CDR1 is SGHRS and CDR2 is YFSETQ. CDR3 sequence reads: CASSSRDIDNTQYF. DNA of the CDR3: TGCGCCAGCAGCTCGCGGGACATAGACAATACGCAGTATTTT. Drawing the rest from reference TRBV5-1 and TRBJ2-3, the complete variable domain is KAGVTQTPRYLIKTRGQQVTLSCSPISGHRSVSWYQQTPGQGLQFLFEYFSETQRNKGNFPGRFSGRQFSNSRSEMNVSTLELGDSALYLCASSSRDIDNTQYFGPGTRLTVL.

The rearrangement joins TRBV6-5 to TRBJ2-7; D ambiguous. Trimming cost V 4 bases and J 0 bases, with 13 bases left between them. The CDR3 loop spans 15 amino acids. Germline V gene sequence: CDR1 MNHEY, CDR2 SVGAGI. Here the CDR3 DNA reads TGTGCCAGCAGTTCGACGAGCACCTTCTCCTACGAGCAGTACTTC. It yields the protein CASSSTSTFSYEQYF.

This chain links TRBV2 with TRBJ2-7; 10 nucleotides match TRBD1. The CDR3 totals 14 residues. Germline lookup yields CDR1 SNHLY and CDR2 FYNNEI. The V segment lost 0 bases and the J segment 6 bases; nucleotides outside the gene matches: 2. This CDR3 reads CASSEAGTGAEQYF. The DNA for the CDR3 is TGTGCCAGCAGTGAAGCCGGGACAGGGGCCGAGCAGTACTTC.

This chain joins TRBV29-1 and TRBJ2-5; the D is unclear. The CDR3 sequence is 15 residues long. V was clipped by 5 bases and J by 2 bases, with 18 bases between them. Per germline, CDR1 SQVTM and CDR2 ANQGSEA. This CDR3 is CSVRIGSTIQETQYF. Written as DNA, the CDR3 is TGCAGCGTTAGGATAGGATCGACGATACAAGAGACCCAGTACTTC.

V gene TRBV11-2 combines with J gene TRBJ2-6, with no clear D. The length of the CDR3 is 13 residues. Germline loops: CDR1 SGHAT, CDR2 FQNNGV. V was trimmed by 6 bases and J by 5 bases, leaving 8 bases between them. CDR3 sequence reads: CASRLGRANVLTF. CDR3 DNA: TGTGCCAGCAGGCTGGGAAGGGCCAACGTCCTGACTTTC.

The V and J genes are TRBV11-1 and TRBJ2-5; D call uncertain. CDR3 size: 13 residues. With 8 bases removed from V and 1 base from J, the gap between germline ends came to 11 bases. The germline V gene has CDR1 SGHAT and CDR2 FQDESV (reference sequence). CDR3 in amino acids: CASALGSQETQYF. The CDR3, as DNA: TGTGCCAGCGCTCTGGGATCCCAAGAGACCCAGTACTTC. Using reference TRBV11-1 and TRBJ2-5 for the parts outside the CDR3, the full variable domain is EAEVAQSPRYKITEKSQAVAFWCDPISGHATLYWYRQILGQGPELLVQFQDESVVDDSQLPKDRFSAERLKGVDSTLKIQPAELGDSAMYLCASALGSQETQYFGPGTRLLVL.

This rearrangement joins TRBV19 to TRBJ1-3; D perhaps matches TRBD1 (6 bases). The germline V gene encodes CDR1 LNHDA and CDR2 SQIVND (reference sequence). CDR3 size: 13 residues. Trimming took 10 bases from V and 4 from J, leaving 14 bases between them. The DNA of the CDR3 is TGTGCCACGTCCCAGGGGACAGGAAACACCATATATTTT. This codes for CATSQGTGNTIYF. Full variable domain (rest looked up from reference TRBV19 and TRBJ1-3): DGGITQSPKYLFRKEGQNVTLSCEQNLNHDAMYWYRQDPGQGLRLIYYSQIVNDFQKGDIAEGYSVSREKKESFPLTVTSAQKNPTAFYLCATSQGTGNTIYFGEGSWLTVV.

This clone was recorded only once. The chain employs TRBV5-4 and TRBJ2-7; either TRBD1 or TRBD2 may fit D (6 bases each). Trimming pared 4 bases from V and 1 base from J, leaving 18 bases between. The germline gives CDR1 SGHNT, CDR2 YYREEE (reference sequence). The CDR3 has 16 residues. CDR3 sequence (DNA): TGTGCCAGCAGCGCGGAACAGGGACTGGATTCCTACGAGCAGTACTTC. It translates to CASSAEQGLDSYEQYF.

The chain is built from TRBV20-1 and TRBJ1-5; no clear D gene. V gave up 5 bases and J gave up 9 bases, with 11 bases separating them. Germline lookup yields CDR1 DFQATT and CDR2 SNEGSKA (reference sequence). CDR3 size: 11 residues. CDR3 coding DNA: TGCAGTGCTCCCCTCACCGGGCCCCAGCATTTT. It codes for CSAPLTGPQHF.

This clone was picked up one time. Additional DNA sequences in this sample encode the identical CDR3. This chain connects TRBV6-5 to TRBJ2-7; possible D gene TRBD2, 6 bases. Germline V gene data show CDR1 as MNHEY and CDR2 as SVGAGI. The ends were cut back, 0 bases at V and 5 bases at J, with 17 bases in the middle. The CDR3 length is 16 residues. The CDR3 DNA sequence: TGTGCCAGCAGTTACTCCCCTCCGGATTCGGGGGACGAGCAGTACTTC. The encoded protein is CASSYSPPDSGDEQYF.

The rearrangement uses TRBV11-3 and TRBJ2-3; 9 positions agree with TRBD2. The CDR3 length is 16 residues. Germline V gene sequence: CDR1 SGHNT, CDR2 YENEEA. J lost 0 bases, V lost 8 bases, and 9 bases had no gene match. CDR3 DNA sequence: TGTGCCAGCCCCCAGAGCGGGAGGAGAAGCACAGATACGCAGTATTTT. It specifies CASPQSGRRSTDTQYF.

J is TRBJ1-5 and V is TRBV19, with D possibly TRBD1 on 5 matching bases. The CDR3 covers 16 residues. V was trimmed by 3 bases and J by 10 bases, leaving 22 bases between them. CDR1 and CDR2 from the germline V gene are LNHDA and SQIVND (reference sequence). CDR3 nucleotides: TGTGCCAGTAGTATTCGTGTCACGTCGGGGCTAGTCCCCCAGCATTTT. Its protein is CASSIRVTSGLVPQHF. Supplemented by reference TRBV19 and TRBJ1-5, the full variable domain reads DGGITQSPKYLFRKEGQNVTLSCEQNLNHDAMYWYRQDPGQGLRLIYYSQIVNDFQKGDIAEGYSVSREKKESFPLTVTSAQKNPTAFYLCASSIRVTSGLVPQHFGDGTRLSIL.

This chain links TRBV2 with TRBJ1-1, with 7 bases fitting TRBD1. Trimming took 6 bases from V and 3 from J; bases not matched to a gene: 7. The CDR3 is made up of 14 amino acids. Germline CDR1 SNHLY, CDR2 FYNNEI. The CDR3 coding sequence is TGTGCCAGCAGGGCCCAGACAGGGCACACTGAAGCTTTCTTT. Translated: CASRAQTGHTEAFF.

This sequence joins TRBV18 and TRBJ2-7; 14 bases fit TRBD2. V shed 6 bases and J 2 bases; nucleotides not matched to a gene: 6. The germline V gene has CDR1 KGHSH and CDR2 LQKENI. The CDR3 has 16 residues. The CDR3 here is CASSPGTSGSPYEQYF. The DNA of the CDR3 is TGTGCCAGCTCCCCCGGGACTAGCGGGAGCCCCTACGAGCAGTACTTC. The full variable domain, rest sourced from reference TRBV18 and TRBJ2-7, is NAGVMQNPRHLVRRRGQEARLRCSPMKGHSHVYWYRQLPEEGLKFMVYLQKENIIDESGMPKERFSAEFPKEGPSILRIQQVVRGDSAAYFCASSPGTSGSPYEQYFGPGTRLTVT.

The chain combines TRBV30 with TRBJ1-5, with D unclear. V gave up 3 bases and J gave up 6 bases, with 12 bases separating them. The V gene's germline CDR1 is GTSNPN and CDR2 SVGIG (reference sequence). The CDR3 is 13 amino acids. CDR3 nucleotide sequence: TGTGCCTGGAGCGGGCCTTTGGGTCAGCCCCAGCATTTT. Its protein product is CAWSGPLGQPQHF.

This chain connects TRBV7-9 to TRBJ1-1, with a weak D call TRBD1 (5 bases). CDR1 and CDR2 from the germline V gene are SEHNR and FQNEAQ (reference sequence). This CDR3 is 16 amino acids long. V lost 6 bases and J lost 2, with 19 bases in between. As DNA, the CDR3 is TGTGCCAGCAGTCGTAGGGGTGGCACGGGCAACACTGAAGCTTTCTTT. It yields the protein CASSRRGGTGNTEAFF.

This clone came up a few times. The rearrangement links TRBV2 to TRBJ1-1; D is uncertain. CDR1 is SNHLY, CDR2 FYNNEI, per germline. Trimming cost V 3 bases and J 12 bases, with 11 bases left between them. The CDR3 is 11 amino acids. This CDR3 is CASSDTSPTFF. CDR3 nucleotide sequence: TGTGCCAGCAGTGACACGTCCCCTACTTTCTTT.

The CDR3 bases are TGTGCCAGCAGCATGACAGGGTTAACCAATGAAAAACTGTTTTTT. Protein product: CASSMTGLTNEKLFF. V usage is TRBV7-6 and J usage is TRBJ1-4, with 7 bases aligning to TRBD1. Germline CDR1 is SGHVS and CDR2 is FNYEAQ. The V segment lost 5 bases and the J segment 5 bases; nucleotides outside the gene matches: 8. This CDR3 has 15 residues. Supplemented by reference TRBV7-6 and TRBJ1-4, the full variable domain reads GAGVSQSPRYKVTKRGQDVALRCDPISGHVSLYWYRQALGQGPEFLTYFNYEAQQDKSGLPNDRFSAERPEGSISTLTIQRTEQRDSAMYRCASSMTGLTNEKLFFGSGTQLSVL.

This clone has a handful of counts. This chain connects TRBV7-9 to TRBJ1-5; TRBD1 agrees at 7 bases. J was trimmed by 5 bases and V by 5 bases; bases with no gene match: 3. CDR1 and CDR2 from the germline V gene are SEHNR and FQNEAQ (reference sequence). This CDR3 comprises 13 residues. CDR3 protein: CASSPGGDQPQHF. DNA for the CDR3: TGTGCCAGCAGCCCAGGGGGGGATCAGCCCCAGCATTTT.

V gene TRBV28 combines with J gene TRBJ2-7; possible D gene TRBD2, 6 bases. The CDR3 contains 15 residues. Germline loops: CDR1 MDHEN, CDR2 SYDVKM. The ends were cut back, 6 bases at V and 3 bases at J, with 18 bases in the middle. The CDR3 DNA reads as TGTGCCAGCAGGCCTAGGGAGGCTCTCTACTACGAGCAGTACTTC. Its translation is CASRPREALYYEQYF.

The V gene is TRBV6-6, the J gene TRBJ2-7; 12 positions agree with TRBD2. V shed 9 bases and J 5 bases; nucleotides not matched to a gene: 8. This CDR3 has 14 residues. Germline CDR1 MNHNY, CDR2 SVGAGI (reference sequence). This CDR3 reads CARTGLAGPNEQYF. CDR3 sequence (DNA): TGTGCCAGGACGGGACTAGCGGGTCCCAACGAGCAGTACTTC.

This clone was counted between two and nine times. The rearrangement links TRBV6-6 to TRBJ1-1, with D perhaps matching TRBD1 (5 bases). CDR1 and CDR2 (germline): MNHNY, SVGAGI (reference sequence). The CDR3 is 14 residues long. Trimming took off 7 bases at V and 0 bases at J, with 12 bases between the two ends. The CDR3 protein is CASTVDRLNTEAFF. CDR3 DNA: TGTGCCAGCACCGTAGACAGACTGAACACTGAAGCTTTCTTT.

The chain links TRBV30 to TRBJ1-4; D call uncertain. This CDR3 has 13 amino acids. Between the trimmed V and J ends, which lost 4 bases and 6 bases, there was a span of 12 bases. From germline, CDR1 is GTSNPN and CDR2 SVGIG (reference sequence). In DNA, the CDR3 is TGTGCCTGGACACCGGGTCCTCATGAAAAACTGTTTTTT. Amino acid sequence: CAWTPGPHEKLFF.